This T cell receptor (beta chain) was captured by sequencing in a study of CD8 T cells in Susac syndrome. The multiple sclerosis controls comprised treatment-naive patients whose relapsing-remitting disease was stable or active. Both CD4+ and CD8+ T cells were negatively isolated, and TEMRA cells underwent FACS enrichment. This CDR3 is built from 15 residues. The ends were cut back, 2 bases at V and 5 bases at J, with 16 bases in the middle. Looked up from germline, CDR1 is LGHNA and CDR2 is YNFKEQ. With random hexamers, reverse transcription was performed on about 0.5 to 1 ug of RNA. It was immunoSEQ multiplex PCR that amplified TCR beta CDR3 across 54 Vbeta and 13 Jbeta. TCRdb processed the immunoSEQ multiplex PCR reads anew with MiXCR; each CDR3 protein has one entry. The sample holds about 430,000 distinct CDR3 sequences, 75% to 90% seen once. Study-wide points: The TCR sequencing and HLA analysis in the study involved a relatively small number of individuals, as the study acknowledged.

Details on this clonotype: What it binds is unknown.

This TCR was sampled from a human donor with multiple sclerosis. The sequenced sample consisted of CD8+ T cells from PBMCs. This rearrangement joins TRBV4-2 to TRBJ2-7; unclear D gene. The CDR3 coding sequence is TGTGCCAGCAGCCAACTAACCGCCCCGGAAGACGAGCAGTACTTC. It translates to CASSQLTAPEDEQYF.